This T cell receptor beta chain stems from a study of blood T cell repertoires in COVID-19. Profiled with immunoSEQ multiplex PCR; TCRdb holds only in-frame clones, not every one. The data show 150,000 to 200,000 clones, around 81% seen once. The CDR3 is 15 residues long. Looked up from germline, CDR1 is SGHDT and CDR2 is YYEEEE. V lost 5 bases to trimming and J lost 7 bases; unmatched junction nucleotides: 10. V is TRBV5-6 and J is TRBJ2-7; TRBD1 matches at 12 bases. The TCR originated in a man in his 70s with active or convalescent COVID-19. Sequenced material: peripheral blood. The CDR3 region is CASRGRDRGPREQYF. In nucleotides, the CDR3 is TGTGCCAGCAGGGGCCGGGACAGGGGGCCAAGGGAGCAGTACTTC.